The sequence of this TCR beta chain was determined in a study of blood T cells in healthy people across ages. The study, taken as a whole, reports: PBMCs that were unsorted prevented a conclusive naive versus antigen-experienced comparison.

Primed by a sample-barcoded 5' primer and a J-beta primer mix, a second PCR proceeded for 7 to 11 cycles. MiXCR was run by TCRdb on the 5' RACE reads, yielding one entry per CDR3 protein. The sample shows some 1.7 million distinct CDR3 sequences, 28% of them seen only once. The CDR3 loop spans 14 amino acids. Unmatched junction bases numbered 4, after V lost 6 bases and J lost 1 base. Germline CDR1 and CDR2: SGHVS and FNYEAQ. In regard to this clonotype: The antigen remains undetermined.

The gene calls are TRBV7-6 and TRBJ1-1; 8 positions agree with TRBD1. Sequenced: blood. The sequence was collected from a woman aged 25 to 39 in good health. CDR3 loop: CASRAGTGNTEAFF. CDR3 DNA: TGTGCCAGCAGAGCAGGGACAGGGAACACTGAAGCTTTCTTT.